The text below deals with one T cell receptor (beta chain). The data are from a study of T cell changes during pregnancy in multiple sclerosis. Libraries were prepared by immunoSEQ multiplex PCR; TCRdb keeps only in-frame clonotypes and omits some of them. The table lists 35,000 to 40,000 clones, over 75% of them singletons. The CDR3 is 14 amino acids. V was trimmed by 5 bases and J by 0 bases, leaving 8 bases between them. CDR1 and CDR2 from the germline V gene are MNHNS and SASEGT. This clonotype was obtained from a female donor with multiple sclerosis, enrolled in a pregnancy study. The rearrangement joins TRBV6-1 to TRBJ1-5; D is perhaps TRBD1 (6 bases). Sequences were derived from CD4+ T cells from peripheral blood mononuclear cells, sampled before pregnancy. The CDR3 protein is CASSLDSSNQPQHF. The CDR3 DNA reads as TGTGCCAGCAGTCTGGACAGTAGCAATCAGCCCCAGCATTTT.